A single sample gave rise to the 26 T cell receptor beta chains below, sequenced in a study of blood T cells in healthy people across ages. A sample-barcoded 5' primer and a J-beta primer mix were used in a second PCR of roughly 7 to 11 cycles. In TCRdb, the 5' RACE reads were re-called with MiXCR into one record per CDR3 protein. The sample contains some 860,000 distinct CDR3 sequences, roughly 50% of which appear only once. Source material: blood. These receptors all come from a man aged 40-50 years in good health.

Note on this clonotype: A much larger clone lies a single base off, so this may be a read error. V is TRBV12-3 or TRBV12-4 and J is TRBJ1-2, with D perhaps matching TRBD1 (5 bases). The CDR3 has 13 amino acids. V was clipped by 6 bases and J by 4 bases, with 12 bases between them. DNA for the CDR3: TGTGCCAGCAGGCCTCCCGGGGCCTATGGCTACACCTTC. Encoded protein: CASRPPGAYGYTF.

The genes are TRBV6-1 and TRBJ1-1, with a weak D call TRBD1 (5 bases). The length of the CDR3 is 12 residues. Germline V gene data show CDR1 as MNHNS and CDR2 as SASEGT. V lost 6 bases, J lost 6 bases, and 11 bases lay in between. CDR3 amino acids: CASRAGGPEAFF. CDR3 DNA sequence: TGTGCCAGCAGAGCCGGGGGACCTGAAGCTTTCTTT.

This clonotype was recorded a few times. V is TRBV4-2 and J is TRBJ2-2, with 9 bases lining up with TRBD2. Germline V gene sequence: CDR1 LGHNA, CDR2 YNFKEQ. The CDR3 loop spans 19 amino acids. V was pared by 4 bases and J by 0 bases, with 12 bases of the junction left unmatched. Here the CDR3 DNA reads TGTGCCAGCAGCCCGGCGCGGACTAGCGCAACATCGAACACCGGGGAGCTGTTTTTT. Residues: CASSPARTSATSNTGELFF.

This clonotype came up a few times. This rearrangement joins TRBV6-1 to TRBJ1-2, with D perhaps matching TRBD1 (5 bases). Trimming took off 9 bases at V and 4 bases at J, with 15 bases between the two ends. Per the germline V gene, CDR1 is MNHNS and CDR2 is SASEGT. The CDR3 covers 13 residues. The CDR3, as DNA: TGTGCCAGTACGACAGAGGTTGGCTATGGCTACACCTTC. As protein: CASTTEVGYGYTF.

This clonotype was counted a single time. The chain employs TRBV6-6 and TRBJ2-5; no firm D call. V lost 6 bases and J lost 0, with 14 bases in between. Germline CDR1 MNHNY, CDR2 SVGAGI (reference sequence). The CDR3 runs 15 residues. In DNA, the CDR3 is TGTGCCAGCAGCCCCGGGCCAGCTAACCAAGAGACCCAGTACTTC. Protein sequence: CASSPGPANQETQYF.

In its sample, this clonotype was seen once. The V call is TRBV29-1, the J call TRBJ1-1; 7 nucleotides agree with TRBD1. The length of the CDR3 is 12 residues. Germline assignment: CDR1 SQVTM and CDR2 ANQGSEA. V lost 2 bases, J lost 9 bases, and 6 bases stayed unmatched. CDR3 bases: TGCAGCGTTGAACGGACAGGAGGACAAGCTTTCTTT. This encodes CSVERTGGQAFF.

The chain joins TRBV20-1 to TRBJ1-2, with 8 bases aligning to TRBD1. CDR3 size: 13 residues. Germline V gene data show CDR1 as DFQATT and CDR2 as SNEGSKA (reference sequence). The trim removed 6 bases at V and 6 bases at J, leaving 9 bases unmatched. Written as DNA, the CDR3 is TGCAGTGCAAAGAAGGACAGGGATGATGGCTACACCTTC. It codes for CSAKKDRDDGYTF.

There are many counts of this clonotype. The gene calls are TRBV10-3 and TRBJ2-1, with 7 bases aligning to TRBD2. V shed 5 bases, J shed 0 bases, and the junction held 10 bases outside the gene matches. From germline, CDR1 is ENHRY and CDR2 SYGVKD. This CDR3 has 17 amino acids. The CDR3 loop is CAISPASGGSSYNEQFF. The CDR3 DNA follows: TGTGCCATCAGTCCGGCTAGCGGAGGTAGCTCCTACAATGAGCAGTTCTTC.

This sequence joins TRBV29-1 and TRBJ2-6; 7 bases are shared with TRBD1. In germline, CDR1 is SQVTM, CDR2 ANQGSEA. This CDR3 comprises 16 residues. V was pared by 6 bases and J by 0 bases, with 8 bases of the junction left unmatched. This chain's CDR3 is CSVGGGSRSGANVLTF. The CDR3 DNA sequence: TGCAGCGTAGGGGGCGGTAGTCGCTCTGGGGCCAACGTCCTGACTTTC.

The gene calls are TRBV5-1 and TRBJ2-1, with 8 bases that match TRBD1. Trimming took 6 bases from V and 5 from J; bases not matched to a gene: 16. The V gene's germline CDR1 is SGHRS and CDR2 YFSETQ. The CDR3 sequence is 17 residues long. CDR3 bases: TGCGCCAGCATCCGTCTCTCCGGGGACAGGCTCAACAATGAGCAGTTCTTC. Amino acid sequence: CASIRLSGDRLNNEQFF.

Only one count was recorded for this clonotype. The rearrangement uses TRBV18 and TRBJ2-5; perhaps TRBD2 as D (6 bases). V was trimmed by 11 bases and J by 3 bases, leaving 16 bases between them. The germline CDR1 and CDR2 sequences are KGHSH and LQKENI. The CDR3 runs 13 residues. The CDR3 DNA follows: TGTGCCTCCGGAGGGAACGGGGAAGAGACCCAGTACTTC. It codes for CASGGNGEETQYF.

The chain carries TRBV10-3 and TRBJ2-6; D is undetermined. This CDR3 comprises 15 residues. The germline V gene has CDR1 ENHRY and CDR2 SYGVKD. V was cut by 4 bases and J by 0 bases, with 7 bases left in between. The CDR3: CAISVGNSGANVLTF. CDR3 DNA sequence: TGTGCCATCAGTGTGGGGAACTCTGGGGCCAACGTCCTGACTTTC.

The rearrangement joins TRBV7-2 to TRBJ2-7; 9 positions match TRBD1. CDR3 length: 16 amino acids. Germline loops: CDR1 SGHTA, CDR2 FQGNSA. Trimming took 4 bases from V and 3 from J; bases not matched to a gene: 10. CDR3 sequence reads: CASSSRWTGAFYEQYF. As DNA, the CDR3 is TGTGCCAGCAGCTCCCGTTGGACAGGGGCTTTCTACGAGCAGTACTTC.

The rearrangement uses TRBV27 and TRBJ1-1; TRBD1 agrees at 8 bases. Germline lookup yields CDR1 MNHEY and CDR2 SMNVEV (reference sequence). V gave up 6 bases and J gave up 7 bases; unmatched junction bases: 13. There are 15 residues in the CDR3. The CDR3 sequence: CASSDASGGRSEAFF. The DNA of the CDR3 is TGTGCCAGCAGCGACGCATCAGGGGGCAGGAGTGAAGCTTTCTTT.

The chain couples TRBV2 to TRBJ1-2; D may be TRBD1 (5 bases). The CDR3 runs 13 residues. Germline V gene lookup returns CDR1 SNHLY and CDR2 FYNNEI. Between the trimmed V and J ends, which lost 0 bases and 4 bases, there was a span of 6 bases. CDR3 region: CASSEATVYGYTF. CDR3 DNA: TGTGCCAGCAGTGAAGCGACAGTCTATGGCTACACCTTC.

There are a few counts of this clonotype. The chain employs TRBV7-2 and TRBJ2-1; 14 bases align to TRBD2. The CDR3 sequence is 14 residues long. Unmatched junction bases numbered 3, after V lost 5 bases and J lost 9 bases. The V gene's germline CDR1 is SGHTA and CDR2 FQGNSA. CDR3 residues: CASSGTSGSGEQFF. The CDR3, as DNA: TGTGCCAGCAGCGGGACTAGCGGGAGTGGTGAGCAGTTCTTC. Combining the CDR3 with reference TRBV7-2 and TRBJ2-1 gives the whole variable domain GAGVSQSPSNKVTEKGKDVELRCDPISGHTALYWYRQSLGQGLEFLIYFQGNSAPDKSGLPSDRFSAERTGGSVSTLTIQRTQQEDSAVYLCASSGTSGSGEQFFGPGTRLTVL.

CDR3 bases: TGTGCCAGCAGTGAAGCCCTTATAGGCCACTATGGCTACACCTTC. This gives the protein CASSEALIGHYGYTF. The V gene is TRBV2, the J gene TRBJ1-2; D not certain. The germline V gene encodes CDR1 SNHLY and CDR2 FYNNEI. This CDR3 has 15 amino acids. V lost 0 bases and J 3 bases, leaving 11 bases between the germline ends.

The chain employs TRBV4-1 and TRBJ2-1; D could derive from TRBD1 or TRBD2 (6 bases each). V was trimmed by 4 bases and J by 9 bases, leaving 13 bases between them. Germline values: CDR1 MGHRA, CDR2 YSYEKL. The length of the CDR3 is 13 residues. The CDR3 DNA is TGCGCCAGCAGCCTTCCAGGAGGGGGTGAGCAGTTCTTC. As protein: CASSLPGGGEQFF.

The chain employs TRBV7-3 and TRBJ1-2, with TRBD1 matching 9 bases. With V trimmed by 4 bases and J by 11 bases, 11 bases remained unmatched. This CDR3 contains 14 residues. Germline CDR1 and CDR2: SGHTA and FQGTGA. CDR3 sequence: CASSSSPGQGIYTF. The DNA of the CDR3 is TGTGCCAGCAGCTCGTCTCCGGGACAGGGAATTTACACCTTC.

The chain is built from TRBV5-8 and TRBJ2-3, with a tentative D call TRBD2 (6 bases). V gave up 1 base and J gave up 5 bases, with 11 bases separating them. Germline V gene sequence: CDR1 SGHTS, CDR2 YDEGEE. This CDR3 has 14 amino acids. The CDR3 DNA reads TGTGCCAGCAGCTTGCCCTGGAGGGAAGATACGCAGTATTTT. This gives the protein CASSLPWREDTQYF. Drawing the rest from reference TRBV5-8 and TRBJ2-3, the complete variable domain is EAGVTQSPTHLIKTRGQQATLRCSPISGHTSVYWYQQALGLGLQFLLWYDEGEERNRGNFPPRFSGRQFPNYSSELNVNALELEDSALYLCASSLPWREDTQYFGPGTRLTVL.

V and J are TRBV18 and TRBJ2-5; a weak D match, TRBD1 (5 bases). CDR1 and CDR2 from the germline V gene are KGHSH and LQKENI. Trimming shortened V by 2 bases and J by 11 bases, and 15 bases separated the two germline ends. This CDR3 is 13 amino acids long. CDR3 amino acids: CASSPAPQGEQYF. The CDR3 coding sequence is TGTGCCAGCTCACCAGCACCCCAGGGTGAGCAGTACTTC.

The rearrangement joins TRBV24-1 to TRBJ2-5; 9 nucleotides align to TRBD2. Germline loops: CDR1 KGHDR, CDR2 SFDVKD. This CDR3 is built from 15 residues. Trimming cost V 4 bases and J 5 bases; bases outside gene matches: 7. Written as DNA, the CDR3 is TGTGCCACCAGTGACCCACTAGCGGGCGAGGAGACCCAGTACTTC. Its protein product is CATSDPLAGEETQYF.

About this clonotype itself: One junction end does not reproduce the germline sequence, and a read error may be involved. This CDR3 reads CSVRDTGWGTQYF. CDR3 bases: TGCAGTGTTAGAGATACGGGGTGGGGTACGCAGTATTTT. The chain joins TRBV20-1 to TRBJ2-3, with D tentatively TRBD2 (5 bases). Per the germline V gene, CDR1 is DFQATT and CDR2 is SNEGSKA (reference sequence). This CDR3 is built from 13 residues.

This chain links TRBV28 with TRBJ2-2; 7 bases line up with TRBD1. V lost 4 bases and J lost 1; bases outside the gene matches: 9. Germline V lookup: CDR1 MDHEN, CDR2 SYDVKM. The CDR3 is 17 amino acids. The CDR3 bases are TGTGCCAGCAGTTATCCGACAGGGAATTGGAACACCGGGGAGCTGTTTTTT. This gives the protein CASSYPTGNWNTGELFF. The whole variable domain, remainder taken from reference TRBV28 and TRBJ2-2, is DVKVTQSSRYLVKRTGEKVFLECVQDMDHENMFWYRQDPGLGLRLIYFSYDVKMKEKGDIPEGYSVSREKKERFSLILESASTNQTSMYLCASSYPTGNWNTGELFFGEGSRLTVL.

The chain uses TRBV5-6 and TRBJ2-4; tentatively, D is TRBD2 (5 bases). Germline V gene sequence: CDR1 SGHDT, CDR2 YYEEEE. CDR3 size: 12 residues. Deletions cut 3 bases from V and 13 bases from J, with 14 bases between. The CDR3 bases are TGTGCCAGCAGCTCGGGATATAATGCCCAGTACTTC. It is translated as CASSSGYNAQYF.

V and J are TRBV7-8 and TRBJ2-6; 7 bases are a match to TRBD1. The CDR3 runs 13 residues. J was trimmed by 9 bases and V by 5 bases; bases with no gene match: 4. Germline V CDR1 and CDR2: SGHVS, FQNEAQ. CDR3 bases: TGTGCCAGCAGCCCACGGGACAGCAACGTCCTGACTTTC. Amino acids: CASSPRDSNVLTF.